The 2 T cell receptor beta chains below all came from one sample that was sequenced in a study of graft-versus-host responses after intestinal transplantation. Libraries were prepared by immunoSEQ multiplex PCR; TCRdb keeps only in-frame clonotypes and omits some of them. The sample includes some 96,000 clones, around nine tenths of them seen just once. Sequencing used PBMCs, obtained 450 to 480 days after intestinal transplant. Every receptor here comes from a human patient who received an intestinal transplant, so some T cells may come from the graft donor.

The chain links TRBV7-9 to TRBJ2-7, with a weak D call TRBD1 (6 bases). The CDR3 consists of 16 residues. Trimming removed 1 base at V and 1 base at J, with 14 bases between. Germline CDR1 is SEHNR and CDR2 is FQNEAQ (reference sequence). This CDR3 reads CASSLERTALSYEQYF. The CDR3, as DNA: TGTGCCAGCAGCTTAGAAAGGACAGCGCTATCCTACGAGCAGTACTTC.

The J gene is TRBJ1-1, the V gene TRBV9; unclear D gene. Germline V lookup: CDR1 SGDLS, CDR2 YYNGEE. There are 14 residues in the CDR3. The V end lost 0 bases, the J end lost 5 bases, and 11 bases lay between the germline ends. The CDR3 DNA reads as TGTGCCAGCAGCGTAGTGAGGGTAGATACTGAAGCTTTCTTT. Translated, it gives CASSVVRVDTEAFF.